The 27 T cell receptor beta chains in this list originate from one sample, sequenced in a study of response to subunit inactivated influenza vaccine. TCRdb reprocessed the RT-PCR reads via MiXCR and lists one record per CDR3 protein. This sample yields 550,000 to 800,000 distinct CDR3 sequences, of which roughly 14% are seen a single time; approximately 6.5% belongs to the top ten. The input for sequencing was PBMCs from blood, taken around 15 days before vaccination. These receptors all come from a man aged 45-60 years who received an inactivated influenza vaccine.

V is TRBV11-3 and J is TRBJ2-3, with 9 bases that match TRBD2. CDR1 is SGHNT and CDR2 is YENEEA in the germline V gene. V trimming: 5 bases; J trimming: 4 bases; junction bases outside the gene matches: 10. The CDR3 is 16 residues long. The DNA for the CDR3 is TGTGCCAGCAGCCATGGGGCTAGCGGGGCGGCAGATACGCAGTATTTT. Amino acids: CASSHGASGAADTQYF.

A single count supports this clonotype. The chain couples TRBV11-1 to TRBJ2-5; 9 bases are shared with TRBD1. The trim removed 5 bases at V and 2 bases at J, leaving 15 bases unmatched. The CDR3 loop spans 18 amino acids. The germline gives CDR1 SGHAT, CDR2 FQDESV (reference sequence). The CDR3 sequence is CASSPGFYRQGDQETQYF. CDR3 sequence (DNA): TGTGCCAGCAGCCCCGGTTTTTATCGACAGGGGGATCAAGAGACCCAGTACTTC.

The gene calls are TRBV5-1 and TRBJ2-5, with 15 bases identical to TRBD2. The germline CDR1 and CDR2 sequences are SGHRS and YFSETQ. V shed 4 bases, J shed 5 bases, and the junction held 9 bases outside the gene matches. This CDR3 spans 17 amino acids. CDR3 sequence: CASSQGLAGGLVETQYF. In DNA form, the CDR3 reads TGCGCCAGCAGCCAAGGACTAGCGGGAGGGCTTGTGGAGACCCAGTACTTC.

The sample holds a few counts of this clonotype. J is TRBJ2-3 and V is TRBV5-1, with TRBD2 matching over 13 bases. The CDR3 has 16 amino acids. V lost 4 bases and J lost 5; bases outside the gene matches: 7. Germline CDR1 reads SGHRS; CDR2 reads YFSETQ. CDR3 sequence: CASSPRTSGSRDTQYF. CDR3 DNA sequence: TGCGCCAGCAGCCCCCGGACTAGCGGGAGTAGAGATACGCAGTATTTT.

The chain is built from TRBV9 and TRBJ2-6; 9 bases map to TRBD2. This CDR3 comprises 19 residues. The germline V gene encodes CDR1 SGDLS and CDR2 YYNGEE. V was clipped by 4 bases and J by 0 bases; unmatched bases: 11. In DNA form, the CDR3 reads TGTGCCAGCAGCCATCGCGGGGGGGGGATGGGCTCTGGGGCCAACGTCCTGACTTTC. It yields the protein CASSHRGGGMGSGANVLTF.

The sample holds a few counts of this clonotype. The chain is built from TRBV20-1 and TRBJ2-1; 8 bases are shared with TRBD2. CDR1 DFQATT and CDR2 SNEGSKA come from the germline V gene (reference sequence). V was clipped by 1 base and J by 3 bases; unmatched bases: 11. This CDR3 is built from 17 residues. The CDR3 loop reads CSARATGGTRSYNEQFF. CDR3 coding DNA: TGCAGTGCTAGAGCCACCGGCGGGACTAGGAGCTACAATGAGCAGTTCTTC.

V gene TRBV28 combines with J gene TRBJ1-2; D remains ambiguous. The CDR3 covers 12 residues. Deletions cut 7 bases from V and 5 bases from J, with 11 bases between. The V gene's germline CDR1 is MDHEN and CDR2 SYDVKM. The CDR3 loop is CASKVGGYGYTF. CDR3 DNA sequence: TGTGCCAGCAAGGTGGGCGGATATGGCTACACCTTC.

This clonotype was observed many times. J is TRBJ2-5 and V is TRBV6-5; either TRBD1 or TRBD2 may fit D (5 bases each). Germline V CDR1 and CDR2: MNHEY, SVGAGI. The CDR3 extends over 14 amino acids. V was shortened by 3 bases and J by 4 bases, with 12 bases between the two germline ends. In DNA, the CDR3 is TGTGCCAGCAGTTATTTGGGGGTACGAGAGACCCAGTACTTC. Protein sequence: CASSYLGVRETQYF.

The DNA of the CDR3 is TGCGCCAGCAGCCAAGGACCGTTGGCGTACGAGCAGTACTTC. It yields the protein CASSQGPLAYEQYF. The chain carries TRBV4-1 and TRBJ2-7; D gene unclear. This CDR3 comprises 14 residues. V lost 1 base to trimming and J lost 4 bases, with 11 bases between them. Germline V gives CDR1 MGHRA, CDR2 YSYEKL.

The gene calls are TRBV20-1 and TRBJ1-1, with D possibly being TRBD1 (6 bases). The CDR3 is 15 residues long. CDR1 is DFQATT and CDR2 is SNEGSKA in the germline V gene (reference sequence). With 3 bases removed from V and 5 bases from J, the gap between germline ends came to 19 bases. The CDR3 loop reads CSASRGWGAGTEAFF. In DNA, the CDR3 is TGCAGTGCTAGTAGGGGTTGGGGGGCCGGAACTGAAGCTTTCTTT.

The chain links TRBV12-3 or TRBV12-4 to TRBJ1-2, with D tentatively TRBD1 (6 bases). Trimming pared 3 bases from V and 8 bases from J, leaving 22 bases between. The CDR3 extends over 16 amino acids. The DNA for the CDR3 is TGTGCCAGCAGTTTGGCCGGGGGCGGTTTCTCGCTCGGCTACACCTTC. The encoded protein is CASSLAGGGFSLGYTF.

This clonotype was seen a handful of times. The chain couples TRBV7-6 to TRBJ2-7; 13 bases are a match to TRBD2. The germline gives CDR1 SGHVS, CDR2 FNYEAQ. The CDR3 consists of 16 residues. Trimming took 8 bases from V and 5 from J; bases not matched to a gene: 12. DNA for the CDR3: TGTGCCAGCTCGGGACTAGCGGGGCCCTTAAGGGACGAGCAGTACTTC. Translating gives CASSGLAGPLRDEQYF.

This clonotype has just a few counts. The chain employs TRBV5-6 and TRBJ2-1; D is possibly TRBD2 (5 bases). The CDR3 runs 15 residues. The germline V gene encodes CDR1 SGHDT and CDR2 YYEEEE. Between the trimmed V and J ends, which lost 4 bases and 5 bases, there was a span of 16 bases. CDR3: CASSADWSNNNEQFF. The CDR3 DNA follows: TGTGCCAGCAGCGCGGACTGGTCGAATAACAATGAGCAGTTCTTC.

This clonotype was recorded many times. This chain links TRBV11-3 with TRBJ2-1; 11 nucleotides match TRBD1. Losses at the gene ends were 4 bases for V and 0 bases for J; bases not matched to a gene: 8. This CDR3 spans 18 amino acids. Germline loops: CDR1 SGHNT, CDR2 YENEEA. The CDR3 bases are TGTGCCAGCAGCTCCCGGGACAGGGGGTTAGACTCCTACAATGAGCAGTTCTTC. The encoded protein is CASSSRDRGLDSYNEQFF. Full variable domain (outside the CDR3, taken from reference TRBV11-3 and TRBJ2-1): EAGVVQSPRYKIIEKKQPVAFWCNPISGHNTLYWYLQNLGQGPELLIRYENEEAVDDSQLPKDRFSAERLKGVDSTLKIQPAELGDSAVYLCASSSRDRGLDSYNEQFFGPGTRLTVL.

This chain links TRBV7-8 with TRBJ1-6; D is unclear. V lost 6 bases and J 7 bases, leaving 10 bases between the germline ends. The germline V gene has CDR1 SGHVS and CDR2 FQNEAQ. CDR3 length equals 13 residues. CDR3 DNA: TGTGCCAGCAGAGGAGATAGCAATTCACCCCTCCACTTT. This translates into CASRGDSNSPLHF.

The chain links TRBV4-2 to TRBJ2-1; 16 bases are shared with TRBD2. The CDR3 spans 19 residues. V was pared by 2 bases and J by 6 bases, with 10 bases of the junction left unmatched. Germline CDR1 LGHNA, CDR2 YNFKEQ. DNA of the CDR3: TGTGCCAGCAGCCAACTGAGAGGGACTAGCGGGGGGGCTGGCAATGAGCAGTTCTTC. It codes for CASSQLRGTSGGAGNEQFF.

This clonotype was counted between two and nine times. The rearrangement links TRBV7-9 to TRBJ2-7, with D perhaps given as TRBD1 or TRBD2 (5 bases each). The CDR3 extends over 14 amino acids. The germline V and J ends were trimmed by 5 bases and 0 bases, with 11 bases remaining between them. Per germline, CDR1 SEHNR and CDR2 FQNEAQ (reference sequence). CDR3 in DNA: TGTGCCAGCAGCCGTAGGGACGGCTCCTACGAGCAGTACTTC. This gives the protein CASSRRDGSYEQYF.

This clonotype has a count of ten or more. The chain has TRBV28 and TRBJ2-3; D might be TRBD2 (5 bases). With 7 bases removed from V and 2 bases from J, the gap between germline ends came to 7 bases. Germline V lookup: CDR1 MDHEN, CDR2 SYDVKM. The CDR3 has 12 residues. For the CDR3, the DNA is TGTGCCAGCACTAGCTACACAGATACGCAGTATTTT. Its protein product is CASTSYTDTQYF.

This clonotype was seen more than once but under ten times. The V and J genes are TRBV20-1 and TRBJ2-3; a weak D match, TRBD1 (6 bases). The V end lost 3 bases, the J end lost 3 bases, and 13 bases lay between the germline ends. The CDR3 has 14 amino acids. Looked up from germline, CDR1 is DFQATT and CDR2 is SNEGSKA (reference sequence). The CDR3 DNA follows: TGCAGTGCTAGTCTAGGGGGTGTGACAGATACGCAGTATTTT. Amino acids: CSASLGGVTDTQYF.

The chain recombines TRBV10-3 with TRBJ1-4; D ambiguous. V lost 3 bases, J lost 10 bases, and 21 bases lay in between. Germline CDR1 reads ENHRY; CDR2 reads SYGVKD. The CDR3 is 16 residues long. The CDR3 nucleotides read TGTGCCATCAGTGATCCCAAGGATCCAGGCTACGGAAAACTGTTTTTT. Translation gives CAISDPKDPGYGKLFF.

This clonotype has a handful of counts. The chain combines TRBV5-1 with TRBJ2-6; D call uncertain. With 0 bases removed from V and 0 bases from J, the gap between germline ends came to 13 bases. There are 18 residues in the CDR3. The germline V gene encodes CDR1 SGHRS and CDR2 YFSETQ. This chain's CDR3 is CASSLALNSVSGANVLTF. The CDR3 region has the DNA TGCGCCAGCAGCTTGGCTTTAAACAGTGTCTCTGGGGCCAACGTCCTGACTTTC.

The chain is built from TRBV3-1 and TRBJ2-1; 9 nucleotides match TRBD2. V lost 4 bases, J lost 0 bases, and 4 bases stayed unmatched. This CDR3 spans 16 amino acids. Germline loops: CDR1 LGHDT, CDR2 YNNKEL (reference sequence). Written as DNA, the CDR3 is TGTGCCAGCAGCCGGGAGCGGGGGGCCTCCTACAATGAGCAGTTCTTC. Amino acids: CASSRERGASYNEQFF.

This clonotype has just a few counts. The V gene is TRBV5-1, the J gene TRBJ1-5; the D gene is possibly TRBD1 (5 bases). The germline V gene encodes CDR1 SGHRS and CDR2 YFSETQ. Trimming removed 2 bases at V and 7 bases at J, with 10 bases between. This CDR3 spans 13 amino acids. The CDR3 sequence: CASSFGKGQPQHF. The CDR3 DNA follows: TGCGCCAGCAGCTTCGGAAAGGGGCAGCCCCAGCATTTT.

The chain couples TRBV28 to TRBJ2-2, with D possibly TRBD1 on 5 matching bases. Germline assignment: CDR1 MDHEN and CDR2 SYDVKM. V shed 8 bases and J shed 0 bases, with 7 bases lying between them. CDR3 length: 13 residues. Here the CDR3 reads CASLQANTGELFF. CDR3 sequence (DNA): TGTGCCAGCTTACAGGCGAACACCGGGGAGCTGTTTTTT.

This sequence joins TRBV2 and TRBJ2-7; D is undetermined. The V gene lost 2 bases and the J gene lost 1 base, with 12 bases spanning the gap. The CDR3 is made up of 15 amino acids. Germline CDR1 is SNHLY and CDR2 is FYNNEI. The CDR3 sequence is CASSEPRVLSYEQYF. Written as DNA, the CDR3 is TGTGCCAGCAGTGAACCCCGGGTCTTATCCTACGAGCAGTACTTC.

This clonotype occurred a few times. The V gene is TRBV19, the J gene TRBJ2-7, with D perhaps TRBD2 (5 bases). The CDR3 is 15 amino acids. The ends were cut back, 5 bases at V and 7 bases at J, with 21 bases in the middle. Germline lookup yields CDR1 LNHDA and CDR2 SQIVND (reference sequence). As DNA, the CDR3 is TGTGCCAGTAGTCCCTCTGGTTGGGGAGCGAGTGAGCAGTACTTC. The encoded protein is CASSPSGWGASEQYF.

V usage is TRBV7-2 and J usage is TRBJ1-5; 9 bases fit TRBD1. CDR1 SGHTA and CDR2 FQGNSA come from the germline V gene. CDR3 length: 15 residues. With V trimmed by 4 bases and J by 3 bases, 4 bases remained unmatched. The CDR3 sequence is CASSWDRVYNQPQHF. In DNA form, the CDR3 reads TGTGCCAGCAGCTGGGACAGGGTTTACAATCAGCCCCAGCATTTT. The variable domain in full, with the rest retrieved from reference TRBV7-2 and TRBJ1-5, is GAGVSQSPSNKVTEKGKDVELRCDPISGHTALYWYRQSLGQGLEFLIYFQGNSAPDKSGLPSDRFSAERTGGSVSTLTIQRTQQEDSAVYLCASSWDRVYNQPQHFGDGTRLSIL.